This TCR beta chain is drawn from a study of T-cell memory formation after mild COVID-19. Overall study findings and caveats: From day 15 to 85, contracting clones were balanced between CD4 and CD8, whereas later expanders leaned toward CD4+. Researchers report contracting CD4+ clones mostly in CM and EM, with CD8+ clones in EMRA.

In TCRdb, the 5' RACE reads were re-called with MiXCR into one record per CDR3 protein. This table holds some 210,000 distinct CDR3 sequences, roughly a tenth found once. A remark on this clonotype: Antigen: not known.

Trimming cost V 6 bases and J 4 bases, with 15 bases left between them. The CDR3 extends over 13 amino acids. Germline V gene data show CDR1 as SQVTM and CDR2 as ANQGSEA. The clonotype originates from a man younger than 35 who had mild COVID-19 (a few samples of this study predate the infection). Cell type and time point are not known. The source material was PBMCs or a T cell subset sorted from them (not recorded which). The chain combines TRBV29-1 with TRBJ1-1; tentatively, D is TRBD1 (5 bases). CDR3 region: CSVTSGRGTEAFF. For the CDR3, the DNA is TGCAGCGTGACTTCAGGGAGGGGCACTGAAGCTTTCTTT. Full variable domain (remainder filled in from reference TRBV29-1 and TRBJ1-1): SAVISQKPSRDICQRGTSLTIQCQVDSQVTMMFWYRQQPGQSLTLIATANQGSEATYESGFVIDKFPISRPNLTFSTLTVSNMSPEDSSIYLCSVTSGRGTEAFFGQGTRLTVV.